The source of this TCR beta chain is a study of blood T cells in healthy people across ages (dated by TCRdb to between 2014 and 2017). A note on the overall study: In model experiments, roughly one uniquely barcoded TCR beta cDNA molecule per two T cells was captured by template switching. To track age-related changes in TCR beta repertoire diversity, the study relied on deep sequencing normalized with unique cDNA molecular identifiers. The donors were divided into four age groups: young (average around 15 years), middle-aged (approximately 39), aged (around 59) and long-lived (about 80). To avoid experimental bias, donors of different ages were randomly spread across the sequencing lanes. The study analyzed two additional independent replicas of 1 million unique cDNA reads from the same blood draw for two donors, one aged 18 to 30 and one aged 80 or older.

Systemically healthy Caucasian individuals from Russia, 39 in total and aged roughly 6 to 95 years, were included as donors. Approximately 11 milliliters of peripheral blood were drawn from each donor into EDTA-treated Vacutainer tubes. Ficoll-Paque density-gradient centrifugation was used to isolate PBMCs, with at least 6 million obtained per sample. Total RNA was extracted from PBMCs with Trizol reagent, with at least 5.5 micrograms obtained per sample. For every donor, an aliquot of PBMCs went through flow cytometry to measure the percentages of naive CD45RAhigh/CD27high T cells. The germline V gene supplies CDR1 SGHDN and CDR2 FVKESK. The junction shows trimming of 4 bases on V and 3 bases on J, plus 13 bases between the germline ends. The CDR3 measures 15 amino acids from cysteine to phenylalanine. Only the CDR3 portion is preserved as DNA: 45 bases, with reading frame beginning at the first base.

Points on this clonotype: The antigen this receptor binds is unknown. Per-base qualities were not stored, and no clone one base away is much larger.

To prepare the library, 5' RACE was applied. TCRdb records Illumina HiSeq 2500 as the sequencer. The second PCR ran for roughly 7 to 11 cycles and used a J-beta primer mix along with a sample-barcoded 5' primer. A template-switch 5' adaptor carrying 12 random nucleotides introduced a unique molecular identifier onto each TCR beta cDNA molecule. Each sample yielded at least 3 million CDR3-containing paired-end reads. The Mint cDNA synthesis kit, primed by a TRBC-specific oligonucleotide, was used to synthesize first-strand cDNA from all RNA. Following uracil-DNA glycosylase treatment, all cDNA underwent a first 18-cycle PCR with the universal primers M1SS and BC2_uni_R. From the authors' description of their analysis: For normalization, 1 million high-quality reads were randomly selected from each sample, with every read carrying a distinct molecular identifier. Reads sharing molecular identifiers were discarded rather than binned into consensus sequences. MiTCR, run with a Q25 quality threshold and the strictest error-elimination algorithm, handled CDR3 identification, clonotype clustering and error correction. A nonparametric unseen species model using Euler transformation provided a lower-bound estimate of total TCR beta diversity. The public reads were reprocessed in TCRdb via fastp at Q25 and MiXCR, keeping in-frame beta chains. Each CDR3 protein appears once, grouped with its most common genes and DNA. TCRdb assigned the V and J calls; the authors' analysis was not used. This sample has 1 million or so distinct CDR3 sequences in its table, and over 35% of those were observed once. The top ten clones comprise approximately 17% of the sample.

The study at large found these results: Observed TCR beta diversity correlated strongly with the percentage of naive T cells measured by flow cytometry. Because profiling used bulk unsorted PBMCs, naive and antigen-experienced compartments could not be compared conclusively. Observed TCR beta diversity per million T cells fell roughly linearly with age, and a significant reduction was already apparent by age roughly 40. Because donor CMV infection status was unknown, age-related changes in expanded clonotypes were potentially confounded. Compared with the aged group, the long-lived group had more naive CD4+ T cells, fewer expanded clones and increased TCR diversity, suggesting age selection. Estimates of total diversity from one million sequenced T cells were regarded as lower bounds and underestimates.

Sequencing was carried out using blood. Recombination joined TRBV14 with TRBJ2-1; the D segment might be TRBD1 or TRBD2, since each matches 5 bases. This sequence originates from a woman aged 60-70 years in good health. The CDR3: CASSLPLGDYNEQFF. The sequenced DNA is TGTGCCAGCAGCCTCCCACTGGGGGACTACAATGAGCAGTTCTTC.